This T cell receptor (beta chain) was identified in a study of PD-L1 blockade in urothelial cancer. Study in general: Prior exposure to chemotherapy in patients amounted to 0 to 3 regimens received. Analysis of blood occurred 3 weeks (second dose) and 6 weeks after treatment start. Whole-study findings and limits: Below-median pretreatment blood TCR clonality was associated with improved progression-free and overall survival.

The protocol was immunoSEQ multiplex PCR, while the TCRdb copy is restricted to in-frame clones and leaves out a portion. The table has about 72,000 clones, approximately 86% seen once. To note about this clone: What it binds is unknown.

This CDR3 has 15 amino acids. Looked up from germline, CDR1 is SEHNR and CDR2 is FQNEAQ (reference sequence). J was trimmed by 2 bases and V by 5 bases; bases with no gene match: 6. The time point here: pretreatment peripheral blood. Per patient, between 1 and 8 samples were collected at pretreatment and on-treatment time points. The source of this sequence is a man aged 60 to 75 with urothelial cancer. The specimen comprised PBMCs, sampled around atezolizumab (anti-PD-L1) treatment. This sequence joins TRBV7-9 and TRBJ1-3; 7 nucleotides match TRBD1. The CDR3 loop is CASSPQGSPGNTIYF. The CDR3 region has the DNA TGTGCCAGCAGCCCACAGGGGTCGCCTGGAAACACCATATATTTT.